A selection of T cell receptor beta chains follows, all from one sample in a study of T cell repertoires in cytomegalovirus infection. No cognate antigen is known for these TCRs. TCRdb redid the calling of the reads with MiXCR, one entry per CDR3 protein. The sample comprises about 770,000 distinct CDR3 sequences, about 27% of which are singletons, and around 14% rests with the top ten. Sample: cultured CD8+ T cells from PBMCs, taken from culture after CMV antigen stimulation. The origin of the receptors is a human donor in good health (CMV status not recorded). Some clones in this sample may be carry-over from other donors' samples. Each CDR3 is given with its conserved first and last residue. The D gene is left open where the match is weak. Expanded clones get a size class; other rows say once, few or many, or leave the size out.

v_gene: TRBV19; j_gene: TRBJ2-1; abundance: NA; d_gene: NA; CDR3aa: CASSIEGSSYNEQFF; CDR3nt: TGTGCCAGTAGTATAGAAGGGAGCTCCTACAATGAGCAGTTCTTC
v_gene: TRBV7-9; j_gene: TRBJ2-4; abundance: few; d_gene: TRBD1; CDR3aa: CASSLGSGGNIPYF; CDR3nt: TGTGCCAGCAGCTTAGGGTCAGGGGGAAACATTCCGTACTTC
v_gene: TRBV27; j_gene: TRBJ1-1; abundance: few; d_gene: NA; CDR3aa: CASSLSQGRVTEAFF; CDR3nt: TGTGCCAGCAGTTTATCGCAGGGGCGCGTAACTGAAGCTTTCTTT
v_gene: TRBV13; j_gene: TRBJ2-5; abundance: few; d_gene: TRBD1; CDR3aa: CASSSGQLPGETQYF; CDR3nt: TGTGCCAGCAGCTCGGGACAGCTCCCGGGGGAGACCCAGTACTTC
v_gene: TRBV28; j_gene: TRBJ1-2; abundance: NA; d_gene: TRBD1; CDR3aa: CASGPSGTASGYTF; CDR3nt: TGTGCCAGCGGTCCTTCGGGGACAGCATCTGGCTACACCTTC
v_gene: TRBV7-7; j_gene: TRBJ2-5; abundance: NA; d_gene: TRBD1; CDR3aa: CASSWTGTETQYF; CDR3nt: TGTGCTAGCAGCTGGACAGGGACAGAGACCCAGTACTTC
v_gene: TRBV28; j_gene: TRBJ1-2; abundance: NA; d_gene: NA; CDR3aa: CASSLFGGRDPYGYTF; CDR3nt: TGTGCCAGCAGTTTATTCGGGGGGCGCGACCCCTATGGCTACACCTTC
v_gene: TRBV12-3/TRBV12-4; j_gene: TRBJ2-3; abundance: NA; d_gene: NA; CDR3aa: CASSDSVDTQYF; CDR3nt: TGTGCCAGCAGTGATAGCGTAGATACGCAGTATTTT
v_gene: TRBV13; j_gene: TRBJ1-2; abundance: few; d_gene: TRBD1; CDR3aa: CASSSGQGHYGYTF; CDR3nt: TGTGCCAGCAGCTCCGGACAGGGGCACTATGGCTACACCTTC
v_gene: TRBV6-1; j_gene: TRBJ1-5; abundance: many; d_gene: NA; CDR3aa: CASRDLHSNQPQHF; CDR3nt: TGTGCCAGCAGGGACCTCCACAGCAATCAGCCCCAGCATTTT
v_gene: TRBV6-4; j_gene: TRBJ1-5; abundance: NA; d_gene: NA; CDR3aa: CASSDSSGVRPQHF; CDR3nt: TGTGCCAGCAGTGACTCGAGTGGCGTTCGGCCCCAGCATTTT
v_gene: TRBV12-3/TRBV12-4; j_gene: TRBJ1-5; abundance: NA; d_gene: TRBD1; CDR3aa: CASSITGGNQPQHF; CDR3nt: TGTGCCAGCAGTATAACAGGGGGCAATCAGCCCCAGCATTTT
v_gene: TRBV7-8; j_gene: TRBJ2-4; abundance: few; d_gene: NA; CDR3aa: CASSDNTHRVAKNIQYF; CDR3nt: TGTGCCAGCAGCGACAATACACATAGAGTAGCCAAAAACATTCAGTACTTC
v_gene: TRBV12-3/TRBV12-4; j_gene: TRBJ2-5; abundance: NA; d_gene: TRBD2; CDR3aa: CASGPSPGLAGVQETQYF; CDR3nt: TGTGCCAGCGGCCCTTCCCCGGGACTAGCGGGGGTACAAGAGACCCAGTACTTC
v_gene: TRBV6-2/TRBV6-3; j_gene: TRBJ2-5; abundance: NA; d_gene: NA; CDR3aa: CASSWRVGHRQETQYF; CDR3nt: TGTGCCAGCAGTTGGAGAGTGGGACACCGCCAAGAGACCCAGTACTTC
v_gene: TRBV7-6; j_gene: TRBJ2-2; abundance: NA; d_gene: NA; CDR3aa: CASSLAGGPTNTGELFF; CDR3nt: TGTGCCAGCAGCTTAGCTGGGGGCCCGACGAACACCGGGGAGCTGTTTTTT
v_gene: TRBV2; j_gene: TRBJ1-1; abundance: NA; d_gene: NA; CDR3aa: CASWVLEAFF; CDR3nt: TGTGCCTCCTGGGTGCTCGAAGCTTTCTTT
v_gene: TRBV12-3/TRBV12-4; j_gene: TRBJ2-2; abundance: NA; d_gene: NA; CDR3aa: CASSFPDGPGELFF; CDR3nt: TGTGCCAGCAGTTTCCCGGACGGGCCCGGGGAGCTGTTTTTT
v_gene: TRBV5-1; j_gene: TRBJ1-2; abundance: NA; d_gene: NA; CDR3aa: CASSPGRRGYTF; CDR3nt: TGCGCCAGCAGCCCAGGAAGGCGAGGCTACACCTTC
v_gene: TRBV7-2; j_gene: TRBJ2-5; abundance: NA; d_gene: NA; CDR3aa: CASSSLPGPTETQYF; CDR3nt: TGTGCCAGCAGCTCCCTGCCGGGCCCGACGGAGACCCAGTACTTC
v_gene: TRBV20-1; j_gene: TRBJ2-1; abundance: NA; d_gene: TRBD2; CDR3aa: CSAWGLAGGNNEQFF; CDR3nt: TGCAGTGCTTGGGGGCTAGCGGGGGGGAACAATGAGCAGTTCTTC
v_gene: TRBV11-1; j_gene: TRBJ1-1; abundance: NA; d_gene: NA; CDR3aa: CASSLDGRGGTEAFF; CDR3nt: TGTGCCAGCAGCTTAGACGGCCGGGGTGGCACTGAAGCTTTCTTT
v_gene: TRBV7-4; j_gene: TRBJ1-1; abundance: NA; d_gene: NA; CDR3aa: CASSWGGREAFF; CDR3nt: TGTGCCAGCAGCTGGGGGGGCAGAGAAGCTTTCTTT
v_gene: TRBV7-9; j_gene: TRBJ1-1; abundance: few; d_gene: TRBD1; CDR3aa: CASRRQGGRDTEAFF; CDR3nt: TGTGCCAGCAGGCGACAGGGGGGAAGGGACACTGAAGCTTTCTTT
v_gene: TRBV5-6; j_gene: TRBJ2-1; abundance: few; d_gene: TRBD1; CDR3aa: CASSGPDRYNEQFF; CDR3nt: TGTGCCAGCAGCGGCCCGGACAGGTACAATGAGCAGTTCTTC
v_gene: TRBV4-2; j_gene: TRBJ2-7; abundance: NA; d_gene: NA; CDR3aa: CASSQEFGLFPYEQYF; CDR3nt: TGTGCCAGCAGCCAGGAGTTCGGACTTTTTCCCTACGAGCAGTACTTC
v_gene: TRBV7-2; j_gene: TRBJ1-4; abundance: many; d_gene: NA; CDR3aa: CASSFHPIREKLFF; CDR3nt: TGTGCCAGCAGCTTCCATCCCATAAGGGAAAAACTGTTTTTT
v_gene: TRBV6-2/TRBV6-3; j_gene: TRBJ1-5; abundance: NA; d_gene: NA; CDR3aa: CASSYLGGYSNQPQHF; CDR3nt: TGTGCCAGCAGTTACTTGGGGGGGTATAGCAATCAGCCCCAGCATTTT